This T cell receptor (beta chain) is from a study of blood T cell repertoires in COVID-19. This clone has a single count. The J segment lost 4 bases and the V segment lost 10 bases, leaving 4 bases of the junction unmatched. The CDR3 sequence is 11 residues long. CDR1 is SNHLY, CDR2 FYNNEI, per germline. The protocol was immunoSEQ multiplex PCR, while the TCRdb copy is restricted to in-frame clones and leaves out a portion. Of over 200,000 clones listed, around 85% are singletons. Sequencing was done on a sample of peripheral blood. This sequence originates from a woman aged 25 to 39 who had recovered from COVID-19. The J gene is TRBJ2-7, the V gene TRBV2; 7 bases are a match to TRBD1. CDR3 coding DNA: TGTGCCACAAGACAGGGATACGAGCAGTACTTC. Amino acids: CATRQGYEQYF.